This T cell receptor beta chain is drawn from a study of blood T cell repertoires in COVID-19. The overall study: Acute and convalescent COVID-19 samples came from the United States, Italy and Spain.

V was clipped by 0 bases and J by 8 bases, with 11 bases between them. This CDR3 is 13 amino acids long. Germline V gives CDR1 SGHRS, CDR2 YFSETQ. The data were produced by immunoSEQ multiplex PCR, yet TCRdb's version contains in-frame clones alone and is incomplete. This sample has some 16,000 clones, with roughly 87% found just once. Sequencing input: peripheral blood. The genes are TRBV5-1 and TRBJ1-2; TRBD1 is a possible D gene (6 bases). This sequence was found in a man at least 80 years old with acute or convalescent COVID-19. For the CDR3, the DNA is TGCGCCAGCAGCTTGGCAGGGGATGGCGGCTACACCTTC. As protein: CASSLAGDGGYTF.